These 32 T cell receptor beta chains share one sample of origin, sequenced in a study of patients and donors after allogeneic stem cell transplantation. One entry per CDR3 protein results from TCRdb running MiXCR on the RT-PCR reads. The sample consists of 90,000 to 120,000 distinct CDR3 sequences, over 30% of them appearing once. Sequences were obtained from blood, either unsorted or a sorted T cell fraction (not recorded which). Every receptor here comes from a human donor who was either an allogeneic HSCT recipient or a stem cell or donor lymphocyte infusion donor (not recorded which). It is not recorded whose cells these are; they may come from a transplant donor.

The table lists this clonotype with a few counts. The chain couples TRBV7-9 to TRBJ1-1; 7 bases are shared with TRBD1. With 0 bases clipped from V and 5 bases from J, the junction kept 6 bases outside the gene matches. The germline V gene encodes CDR1 SEHNR and CDR2 FQNEAQ (reference sequence). The length of the CDR3 is 15 residues. The CDR3 bases are TGTGCCAGCAGCTTAGCCGAGGGGGCTGGGACTGAAGCTTTCTTT. Its translation: CASSLAEGAGTEAFF.

This clonotype occurred a few times. The rearrangement joins TRBV4-2 to TRBJ1-6; D is undetermined. This CDR3 comprises 13 residues. The V end was cut by 1 base, the J end by 9 bases, with 7 bases between. Per germline, CDR1 LGHNA and CDR2 YNFKEQ. CDR3 loop: CASSQARPSPLHF. CDR3 DNA sequence: TGTGCCAGCAGCCAAGCTAGACCTTCACCCCTCCACTTT.

This chain connects TRBV5-5 to TRBJ2-7, with 7 bases aligning to TRBD1. The CDR3 contains 14 residues. Germline loops: CDR1 SGHKS, CDR2 YYEKEE (reference sequence). The trim removed 2 bases at V and 2 bases at J, leaving 4 bases unmatched. Written as DNA, the CDR3 is TGTGCCAGCAGCTTCATCGGGACAGCCTACGAGCAGTACTTC. Translated: CASSFIGTAYEQYF.

This clonotype was counted only a few times. The V gene is TRBV10-3, the J gene TRBJ2-3; 8 bases align to TRBD1. The CDR3 loop spans 14 amino acids. After removal of 6 bases from V and 4 bases from J, the junction contained 6 bases not matched to a gene. The germline V gene encodes CDR1 ENHRY and CDR2 SYGVKD. The CDR3 loop reads CAIRVDRVADTQYF. The CDR3, as DNA: TGTGCCATCAGAGTGGACAGGGTGGCAGATACGCAGTATTTT.

This chain joins TRBV5-1 and TRBJ2-3; D is uncertain. V lost 1 base and J lost 4, with 10 bases in between. The CDR3 is 14 amino acids. Looked up from germline, CDR1 is SGHRS and CDR2 is YFSETQ. The CDR3 DNA reads as TGCGCCAGCAGCTTGTCGGCGTGGGCAGATACGCAGTATTTT. Its protein product is CASSLSAWADTQYF.

Only a few counts were recorded for this clonotype. This chain connects TRBV29-1 to TRBJ1-1; tentative D call: TRBD1 (5 bases). This CDR3 comprises 15 residues. Trimming left V 3 bases short and J 0 bases short, with 14 bases between. Germline assignment: CDR1 SQVTM and CDR2 ANQGSEA. The CDR3 nucleotides read TGCAGCGTTGAGACCCCCAAGGACATGAACACTGAAGCTTTCTTT. Its translation is CSVETPKDMNTEAFF.

This clonotype was recorded a few times. This chain links TRBV4-2 with TRBJ1-1; the D is unclear. This CDR3 is built from 14 residues. V was trimmed by 0 bases and J by 11 bases, leaving 16 bases between them. CDR1 is LGHNA and CDR2 is YNFKEQ in the germline V gene. The CDR3 protein is CASSQDPAHWKAFF. The CDR3 nucleotides are TGTGCCAGCAGCCAAGATCCCGCCCACTGGAAGGCTTTCTTT.

In this sample, this clonotype turned up a few times. The gene calls are TRBV15 and TRBJ1-3; 7 positions match TRBD1. Germline CDR1 LNHNV, CDR2 YYDKDF (reference sequence). The length of the CDR3 is 18 residues. V lost 0 bases, J lost 0 bases, and 8 bases stayed unmatched. Here the CDR3 DNA reads TGTGCCACCAGCAGAGATATAGGGGGCTTACTCTCTGGAAACACCATATATTTT. Translating gives CATSRDIGGLLSGNTIYF.

This clonotype was picked up a small number of times. This chain links TRBV7-2 with TRBJ1-2, with a tentative D call TRBD1 (5 bases). Per germline, CDR1 SGHTA and CDR2 FQGNSA. V was pared by 3 bases and J by 6 bases, with 8 bases between. The CDR3 is 12 residues long. CDR3 amino acids: CASSFSGNGYTF. The DNA for the CDR3 is TGTGCCAGCAGCTTTTCAGGGAATGGCTACACCTTC.

This chain connects TRBV20-1 to TRBJ1-5; TRBD1 is a possible D gene (5 bases). Germline CDR1 DFQATT, CDR2 SNEGSKA (reference sequence). This CDR3 region has 16 residues. V lost 4 bases, J lost 5 bases, and 21 bases lay in between. CDR3 sequence: CSAKARQFWEDQPQHF. CDR3 sequence (DNA): TGCAGTGCTAAAGCTCGACAGTTCTGGGAAGATCAGCCCCAGCATTTT.

This chain uses TRBV20-1 with TRBJ1-5; D not certain. Per the germline V gene, CDR1 is DFQATT and CDR2 is SNEGSKA (reference sequence). Trimming took 4 bases from V and 7 from J, leaving 14 bases between them. The CDR3 consists of 13 residues. The CDR3 reads CSATLQLGQPQHF. CDR3 in DNA: TGCAGTGCTACGTTGCAGTTGGGGCAGCCCCAGCATTTT.

V and J are TRBV12-3 or TRBV12-4 and TRBJ1-1, with 9 positions matching TRBD1. The V segment lost 7 bases and the J segment 3 bases; nucleotides outside the gene matches: 9. The CDR3 covers 15 residues. CDR3 region: CASTHRRTGDTEAFF. The CDR3, as DNA: TGTGCCAGCACCCATAGACGGACAGGGGACACTGAAGCTTTCTTT.

This clonotype was seen only a few times. At one end the junction does not follow the germline gene, possibly because of a read error. The chain carries TRBV28 and TRBJ1-6; tentatively, D is TRBD1 (5 bases). CDR3 length: 12 residues. Germline CDR1 is MDHEN and CDR2 is SYDVKM. Written as DNA, the CDR3 is TGTGCCAGCAGTTTATCAGGGAGAAGTTCCACGTTT. Amino acids: CASSLSGRSSTF.

This clonotype was seen a few times. The chain joins TRBV11-2 to TRBJ2-1; D may be TRBD1 or TRBD2 (6 bases each). Germline assignment: CDR1 SGHAT and CDR2 FQNNGV. The V gene lost 2 bases and the J gene lost 9 bases, with 17 bases spanning the gap. The CDR3 has 15 residues. The CDR3 loop reads CASSLSPLGGGEQFF. The CDR3 DNA is TGTGCCAGCAGCTTATCCCCGTTGGGGGGCGGTGAGCAGTTCTTC.

The chain uses TRBV5-1 and TRBJ2-1; TRBD2 matches at 12 bases. The V segment lost 0 bases and the J segment 9 bases; nucleotides outside the gene matches: 7. The germline V gene encodes CDR1 SGHRS and CDR2 YFSETQ. CDR3 size: 16 residues. CDR3 sequence (DNA): TGCGCCAGCAGCTTGGAGACTAGCGGGAGATGGGGTGAGCAGTTCTTC. Protein product: CASSLETSGRWGEQFF.

This chain joins TRBV11-2 and TRBJ2-5; D not resolved. The CDR3 sequence is 16 residues long. V lost 1 base to trimming and J lost 2 bases, with 14 bases between them. The germline V gene encodes CDR1 SGHAT and CDR2 FQNNGV. The CDR3 DNA is TGTGCCAGCAGCTTAGTCGGCGGAATACGACAAGAGACCCAGTACTTC. It translates to CASSLVGGIRQETQYF.

The chain employs TRBV4-2 and TRBJ2-7, with 8 bases fitting TRBD1. This CDR3 is built from 16 residues. J lost 6 bases, V lost 0 bases, and 10 bases had no gene match. From germline, CDR1 is LGHNA and CDR2 YNFKEQ. The CDR3 loop reads CASSQDRDRFVGEQYF. In DNA form, the CDR3 reads TGTGCCAGCAGCCAAGATAGGGACAGGTTCGTTGGCGAGCAGTACTTC.

This clonotype was counted only a few times. V and J are TRBV4-3 and TRBJ2-7; unclear D gene. The CDR3 is 13 residues long. Germline V gene lookup returns CDR1 LGHNA and CDR2 YSLEER. Trimming removed 4 bases from V and 6 bases from J, with 13 bases in between. The CDR3, as DNA: TGCGCCAGCAGCCTTCTCCAAGGGCTCGAGCAGTACTTC. It is translated as CASSLLQGLEQYF.

This clonotype has just a few counts. The V gene is TRBV12-3 or TRBV12-4, the J gene TRBJ2-3; 7 positions agree with TRBD2. This CDR3 has 15 amino acids. Trimming took 1 base from V and 3 from J; bases not matched to a gene: 4. The CDR3 DNA follows: TGTGCCAGCAGTTTAGGCGGGAGAGTAACAGATACGCAGTATTTT. Amino acids: CASSLGGRVTDTQYF.

This clonotype was found a few times. This chain connects TRBV12-3 or TRBV12-4 to TRBJ1-2; the D is unclear. V gave up 4 bases and J gave up 6 bases, with 21 bases separating them. CDR3 length: 16 amino acids. The CDR3 is CASSYSSSRGGHGYTF. DNA of the CDR3: TGTGCCAGCAGTTACTCCAGTTCTCGGGGAGGCCATGGCTACACCTTC.

The genes are TRBV20-1 and TRBJ2-1; D gene unclear. V lost 0 bases and J 4 bases, leaving 7 bases between the germline ends. This CDR3 is 13 amino acids long. CDR1 is DFQATT, CDR2 SNEGSKA, per germline (reference sequence). The CDR3 sequence is CSAREYYYNEQFF. The CDR3 coding sequence is TGCAGTGCTAGAGAATACTATTACAATGAGCAGTTCTTC.

The chain joins TRBV7-2 to TRBJ2-1, with D maybe TRBD2 (5 bases). Between the trimmed V and J ends, which lost 5 bases and 0 bases, there was a span of 11 bases. Per the germline V gene, CDR1 is SGHTA and CDR2 is FQGNSA. This CDR3 comprises 15 residues. CDR3 sequence (DNA): TGTGCCAGCAGCCCCTCGAGCGGCTCCTACAATGAGCAGTTCTTC. Translating it yields CASSPSSGSYNEQFF.

J is TRBJ1-4 and V is TRBV5-1; 7 bases fit TRBD1. Germline V gives CDR1 SGHRS, CDR2 YFSETQ. This CDR3 comprises 14 residues. V was pared by 4 bases and J by 8 bases, with 8 bases of the junction left unmatched. CDR3 loop: CASSGGQEGEKLFF. The CDR3 nucleotides are TGCGCCAGCAGCGGCGGACAGGAAGGGGAAAAACTGTTTTTT.

V gene TRBV6-2 or TRBV6-3 combines with J gene TRBJ2-1, with 9 nucleotides matching TRBD2. The CDR3 totals 15 residues. Germline V CDR1 and CDR2: MNHEY, SVGEGT. Trimming took 5 bases from V and 7 from J; bases not matched to a gene: 9. The CDR3 here is CASSLTGSGSNEQFF. The CDR3, as DNA: TGTGCCAGCAGTCTGACAGGTAGCGGGAGTAATGAGCAGTTCTTC.

The chain is built from TRBV18 and TRBJ2-1; TRBD1 agrees at 10 bases. The CDR3 contains 16 residues. With V trimmed by 1 base and J by 6 bases, 6 bases remained unmatched. CDR1 is KGHSH and CDR2 is LQKENI in the germline V gene. This CDR3 is CASSPQSGQGLNEQFF. As DNA, the CDR3 is TGTGCCAGCTCACCACAATCGGGACAGGGGCTCAATGAGCAGTTCTTC.

The chain carries TRBV18 and TRBJ1-5; the D gene is possibly TRBD1 (6 bases). V lost 4 bases and J lost 1, with 11 bases in between. CDR3 size: 15 residues. Germline CDR1 is KGHSH and CDR2 is LQKENI. CDR3 region: CASSRDMESNQPQHF. Written as DNA, the CDR3 is TGTGCCAGCTCACGGGACATGGAAAGCAATCAGCCCCAGCATTTT.

This CDR3 is CASSPRDGNSPLHF. As DNA, the CDR3 is TGTGCCAGCAGTCCCCGGGACGGAAATTCACCCCTCCACTTT. The chain employs TRBV12-3 or TRBV12-4 and TRBJ1-6, with a possible D match to TRBD1 (5 bases). The germline V and J ends were trimmed by 5 bases and 7 bases, with 12 bases remaining between them. CDR3 length: 14 residues.

J is TRBJ2-5 and V is TRBV2; 7 nucleotides align to TRBD1. The ends lost 8 bases at V and 5 bases at J; junction bases unmatched: 11. There are 14 residues in the CDR3. Per the germline V gene, CDR1 is SNHLY and CDR2 is FYNNEI. CDR3 loop: CASENQGVGETQYF. The CDR3 DNA is TGTGCCAGCGAGAATCAGGGGGTTGGGGAGACCCAGTACTTC.

The chain couples TRBV11-2 to TRBJ2-4; D is perhaps TRBD1 (5 bases). V lost 3 bases, J lost 8 bases, and 14 bases lay in between. Germline V CDR1 and CDR2: SGHAT, FQNNGV. The CDR3 extends over 14 amino acids. DNA of the CDR3: TGTGCCAGCAGCTTCCAGCCAACCAGGGACATTCAGTACTTC. Protein sequence: CASSFQPTRDIQYF.

The chain combines TRBV5-1 with TRBJ1-1; D not certain. CDR3 size: 14 residues. Germline CDR1 is SGHRS and CDR2 is YFSETQ. V was trimmed by 4 bases and J by 1 base, leaving 11 bases between them. The CDR3 here is CASSLAGRNTEAFF. In nucleotides, the CDR3 is TGCGCCAGCAGCCTCGCGGGGAGGAACACTGAAGCTTTCTTT.

The sample holds a few counts of this clonotype. The chain joins TRBV20-1 to TRBJ2-1; TRBD2 matches 8 bases. Germline CDR1 and CDR2: DFQATT and SNEGSKA (reference sequence). The CDR3 contains 16 residues. The V gene end was trimmed by 2 bases and the J gene end by 1 base; junction bases not matched to a gene: 7. The DNA of the CDR3 is TGCAGTGCTAGAATCCGGGAGGGCCATTCCTACAATGAGCAGTTCTTC. Translated, it gives CSARIREGHSYNEQFF.

The rearrangement joins TRBV6-2 or TRBV6-3 to TRBJ2-2; the match to TRBD1 covers 7 bases. Germline loops: CDR1 MNHEY, CDR2 SVGEGT. J was trimmed by 6 bases and V by 6 bases; bases with no gene match: 10. There are 15 residues in the CDR3. In DNA form, the CDR3 reads TGTGCCAGCAGCAGACAGGGCGTGGGAGCCGGGGAGCTGTTTTTT. It is translated as CASSRQGVGAGELFF.